This T cell receptor beta chain was retrieved from a study of blood T cell repertoires in COVID-19. In the study overall: Sample material is recorded as cDNA or gDNA derived from T cells, B-cell-depleted T cells, or PBMCs.

There are 16 residues in the CDR3. Unmatched junction bases numbered 9, after V lost 6 bases and J lost 2 bases. The germline V gene encodes CDR1 MNHEY and CDR2 SVGEGT. The authors' processing: Amplification of reference gene primers provided the estimated nucleated cell counts. Using immunoSEQ multiplex PCR, the repertoire was profiled, and TCRdb retains in-frame clones only, with some absent. V, J and clone size are taken as reported in that table, and D and trimming were inferred from the DNA itself. The top ten hold less than 20% of the sample, which has fewer than 85,000 clones, over 60% seen once.

Material for sequencing was peripheral blood. This clonotype originated in an elderly woman with active or convalescent COVID-19. The chain is built from TRBV6-2 or TRBV6-3 and TRBJ1-5; TRBD1 matches at 8 bases. The CDR3 DNA reads TGTGCCAGCAGCCTAGGACAGGGTGTGGGCAATCAGCCCCAGCATTTT. This gives the protein CASSLGQGVGNQPQHF.